The 31 T cell receptor beta chains below all came from one sample that was sequenced in a study of blood T cell repertoires in COVID-19. Clones were read by immunoSEQ multiplex PCR, and TCRdb kept only the in-frame ones, dropping some. The sample contains some 150,000 clones, more than 65% of which appear only once. Sequencing input: peripheral blood. These receptors were obtained from a woman aged 55-69 years with acute or convalescent COVID-19.

This rearrangement joins TRBV9 to TRBJ1-2, with D perhaps matching TRBD1 (5 bases). Germline CDR1 is SGDLS and CDR2 is YYNGEE. The CDR3 extends over 18 amino acids. With 2 bases removed from V and 0 bases from J, the gap between germline ends came to 20 bases. The CDR3 reads CASSVSPEVRVANYGYTF. As DNA, the CDR3 is TGTGCCAGCAGCGTCTCCCCCGAAGTCAGGGTGGCTAACTATGGCTACACCTTC. The variable domain in full, with the rest retrieved from reference TRBV9 and TRBJ1-2, is DSGVTQTPKHLITATGQRVTLRCSPRSGDLSVYWYQQSLDQGLQFLIQYYNGEERAKGNILERFSAQQFPDLHSELNLSSLELGDSALYFCASSVSPEVRVANYGYTFGSGTRLTVV.

The chain combines TRBV23-1 with TRBJ1-5; tentatively, D is TRBD1 (6 bases). TRBV23-1 is reported as an ORF; its role is uncertain. The V end was cut by 7 bases, the J end by 2 bases, with 9 bases between. The CDR3 runs to 13 residues. Written as DNA, the CDR3 is TGCGCCAGCACCAACAGGGGCAATCAGCCCCAGCATTTT. This sequence encodes CASTNRGNQPQHF.

The table lists this clone with a count of one. The chain couples TRBV7-3 to TRBJ1-1; D gene unclear. There are 13 residues in the CDR3. Trimming took off 2 bases at V and 0 bases at J, with 4 bases between the two ends. Germline values: CDR1 SGHTA, CDR2 FQGTGA. CDR3 amino acids: CASSLSVNTEAFF. The CDR3 DNA sequence: TGTGCCAGCAGCTTATCAGTGAACACTGAAGCTTTCTTT.

This rearrangement joins TRBV27 to TRBJ2-5; tentative D call: TRBD2 (6 bases). V was clipped by 2 bases and J by 5 bases, with 18 bases between them. Germline lookup yields CDR1 MNHEY and CDR2 SMNVEV (reference sequence). This CDR3 has 16 amino acids. The CDR3 reads CASSLEAGRGLETQYF. Written as DNA, the CDR3 is TGTGCCAGCAGTTTAGAAGCGGGCCGAGGATTGGAGACCCAGTACTTC.

The rearrangement joins TRBV5-1 to TRBJ1-3, with 10 nucleotides matching TRBD1. CDR1 and CDR2 from the germline V gene are SGHRS and YFSETQ. J lost 4 bases, V lost 3 bases, and 7 bases had no gene match. The CDR3 sequence is 16 residues long. The CDR3 coding sequence is TGCGCCAGCAGCTGGGGGACAGGGGAGTCCGGAAACACCATATATTTT. It encodes CASSWGTGESGNTIYF.

The J gene is TRBJ2-7, the V gene TRBV21-1; the table calls TRBD1, which could not be checked here. TRBV21-1 is a known pseudogene. This CDR3 is 13 amino acids long. CDR3 in amino acids: CASSKGQIYEQYF. The CDR3 coding sequence is TGTGCCAGCAGCAAAGGACAGATCTACGAGCAGTACTTC.

The chain couples TRBV14 to TRBJ1-2; D is unclear. CDR3 length: 13 amino acids. The V gene's germline CDR1 is SGHDN and CDR2 FVKESK. Trimming cost V 2 bases and J 3 bases, with 7 bases left between them. CDR3 DNA sequence: TGTGCCAGCAGCCAACCGGAGGACTATGGCTACACCTTC. It yields the protein CASSQPEDYGYTF.

The genes are TRBV19 and TRBJ2-3; 14 bases align to TRBD2. There are 19 residues in the CDR3. In germline, CDR1 is LNHDA, CDR2 SQIVND (reference sequence). J was trimmed by 0 bases and V by 5 bases; bases with no gene match: 10. The CDR3: CASSSRGLAGGRSTDTQYF. The CDR3, as DNA: TGTGCCAGTAGTTCCAGAGGACTAGCGGGAGGCCGTAGCACAGATACGCAGTATTTT.

The chain employs TRBV19 and TRBJ2-7; D is perhaps TRBD2 (6 bases). Deletions cut 4 bases from V and 2 bases from J, with 21 bases between. CDR3 length: 17 amino acids. CDR1 LNHDA and CDR2 SQIVND come from the germline V gene (reference sequence). CDR3: CASSTPPRGTQTYEQYF. The CDR3 coding sequence is TGTGCCAGTAGTACCCCCCCGAGAGGGACTCAAACCTACGAGCAGTACTTC.

The chain links TRBV5-5 to TRBJ1-1; 10 bases match TRBD1. This CDR3 has 19 residues. From germline, CDR1 is SGHKS and CDR2 YYEKEE (reference sequence). V lost 4 bases and J lost 5; bases outside the gene matches: 20. This chain's CDR3 is CASSRSIGTGDPSQTEAFF. CDR3 DNA: TGTGCCAGCAGCCGGAGTATAGGGACAGGGGACCCGTCCCAGACTGAAGCTTTCTTT.

The rearrangement joins TRBV11-2 to TRBJ2-1, with 13 bases that match TRBD2. V was pared by 4 bases and J by 6 bases, with 6 bases of the junction left unmatched. The CDR3 is 16 amino acids. Germline loops: CDR1 SGHAT, CDR2 FQNNGV. For the CDR3, the DNA is TGTGCCAGCAGCTCGCCGGGACTAGCGGGAATCAATGAGCAGTTCTTC. Its protein product is CASSSPGLAGINEQFF.

The CDR3 loop is CASNRVNYGYTF. The CDR3 DNA reads as TGTGCCAGCAACAGGGTTAACTATGGCTACACCTTC. This rearrangement joins TRBV28 to TRBJ1-2; D may be TRBD1 (6 bases). Between the trimmed V and J ends, which lost 7 bases and 1 base, there was a span of 7 bases. This CDR3 comprises 12 residues. Germline loops: CDR1 MDHEN, CDR2 SYDVKM.

The chain joins TRBV12-5 to TRBJ2-2, with 12 bases lining up with TRBD2. Per the germline V gene, CDR1 is LGHNT and CDR2 is FRNRAP. The CDR3 covers 14 residues. With 4 bases clipped from V and 9 bases from J, the junction kept 3 bases outside the gene matches. CDR3 protein: CASGSTSGSRELFF. Here the CDR3 DNA reads TGTGCTAGTGGTTCGACTAGCGGGAGTAGGGAGCTGTTTTTT.

The chain carries TRBV24-1 and TRBJ2-2; 9 bases fit TRBD2. The CDR3 loop spans 14 amino acids. Germline CDR1 is KGHDR and CDR2 is SFDVKD. With 12 bases clipped from V and 3 bases from J, the junction kept 7 bases outside the gene matches. The CDR3 DNA is TGTGCCCCTCCACGCGGGGGGGACACCGGGGAGCTGTTTTTT. It encodes CAPPRGGDTGELFF.

The chain combines TRBV24-1 with TRBJ2-1, with TRBD2 matching over 10 bases. V lost 1 base to trimming and J lost 6 bases; unmatched junction nucleotides: 8. The CDR3 is 17 amino acids. The germline CDR1 and CDR2 sequences are KGHDR and SFDVKD. In DNA, the CDR3 is TGTGCCACCAGTGATTTAAAGTCTAGCGGGAGTCGCAATGAGCAGTTCTTC. This translates into CATSDLKSSGSRNEQFF.

This clone came up a few times. The genes are TRBV11-3 and TRBJ2-5; D gene ambiguous. CDR1 SGHNT and CDR2 YENEEA come from the germline V gene. The CDR3 covers 13 residues. V lost 5 bases to trimming and J lost 1 base, with 8 bases between them. The CDR3 here is CASSMNSQETQYF. The DNA for the CDR3 is TGTGCCAGCAGCATGAATAGCCAAGAGACCCAGTACTTC. Filled out from reference TRBV11-3 and TRBJ2-5, the complete variable domain reads EAGVVQSPRYKIIEKKQPVAFWCNPISGHNTLYWYLQNLGQGPELLIRYENEEAVDDSQLPKDRFSAERLKGVDSTLKIQPAELGDSAVYLCASSMNSQETQYFGPGTRLLVL.

The CDR3 nucleotides read TGTGCCAGCACCTCGAGGTGGAGCGGCCCTCGGGGAACATACACAGATACGCAGTATTTT. The encoded protein is CASTSRWSGPRGTYTDTQYF. The chain combines TRBV3-1 (or the pseudogene TRBV3-2) with TRBJ2-3; D perhaps matches TRBD2 (5 bases). From germline, CDR1 is LGHDT and CDR2 YNNKEL (reference sequence). The CDR3 consists of 20 residues. V lost 7 bases to trimming and J lost 2 bases, with 31 bases between them.

The chain links TRBV14 to TRBJ2-1; 7 positions agree with TRBD2. J was trimmed by 10 bases and V by 1 base; bases with no gene match: 10. Germline V gene data show CDR1 as SGHDN and CDR2 as FVKESK. The CDR3 totals 15 residues. The CDR3 nucleotides are TGTGCCAGCAGCCAAGCTTTGTCTAGCGGAAAAGAGCAGTTCTTC. Its protein product is CASSQALSSGKEQFF.

This sequence joins TRBV6-4 and TRBJ1-1; weak D call: TRBD1 (5 bases). From germline, CDR1 is MRHNA and CDR2 SNTAGT. Trimming pared 5 bases from V and 3 bases from J, leaving 13 bases between. This CDR3 has 14 amino acids. The CDR3 spells CASSLGGWDTEAFF. As DNA, the CDR3 is TGTGCCAGCAGTCTCGGGGGGTGGGACACTGAAGCTTTCTTT.

This rearrangement joins TRBV28 to TRBJ2-7; D is possibly TRBD1 (6 bases). The ends were cut back, 8 bases at V and 2 bases at J, with 10 bases in the middle. Germline CDR1 reads MDHEN; CDR2 reads SYDVKM. This CDR3 is built from 12 residues. DNA of the CDR3: TGTGCCAGCCAGGACAGTGCCTACGAGCAGTACTTC. Its protein is CASQDSAYEQYF.

V and J are TRBV5-1 and TRBJ2-1; tentatively, D is TRBD2 (6 bases). The CDR3 totals 14 residues. The V end lost 0 bases, the J end lost 5 bases, and 9 bases lay between the germline ends. The germline CDR1 and CDR2 sequences are SGHRS and YFSETQ. Here the CDR3 DNA reads TGCGCCAGCAGCTTGGGGGACTTAAACAATGAGCAGTTCTTC. Residues: CASSLGDLNNEQFF. Full variable domain (outside the CDR3, taken from reference TRBV5-1 and TRBJ2-1): KAGVTQTPRYLIKTRGQQVTLSCSPISGHRSVSWYQQTPGQGLQFLFEYFSETQRNKGNFPGRFSGRQFSNSRSEMNVSTLELGDSALYLCASSLGDLNNEQFFGPGTRLTVL.

The chain links TRBV29-1 to TRBJ2-3; TRBD2 agrees at 12 bases. The CDR3 loop spans 13 amino acids. V lost 7 bases, J lost 8 bases, and 7 bases stayed unmatched. Germline-derived CDR1 and CDR2 are SQVTM and ANQGSEA. The chain's CDR3 is CSARLAGVVTQYF. CDR3 nucleotides: TGCAGCGCCCGACTAGCGGGAGTCGTTACGCAGTATTTT.

The chain has TRBV6-6 and TRBJ1-6; 8 bases agree with TRBD1. CDR1 is MNHNY and CDR2 is SVGAGI in the germline V gene (reference sequence). This CDR3 is 16 amino acids long. J gave up 10 bases and V 5 bases, and 13 bases lay outside the gene matches. CDR3 sequence: CASSPRPTGGGSPLHF. DNA for the CDR3: TGTGCCAGCAGTCCTAGACCCACAGGGGGAGGATCACCCCTCCACTTT.

The chain joins TRBV28 to TRBJ2-2, with 7 bases lining up with TRBD1. The CDR3 extends over 17 amino acids. CDR1 is MDHEN, CDR2 SYDVKM, per germline. Unmatched junction bases numbered 6, after V lost 2 bases and J lost 0 bases. The CDR3 DNA reads TGTGCCAGCAGTTTACACGGGCAGGGGGCGAACACCGGGGAGCTGTTTTTT. Translated: CASSLHGQGANTGELFF.

The chain combines TRBV7-8 with TRBJ2-3, with D perhaps matching TRBD2 (10 bases). Germline CDR1 is SGHVS and CDR2 is FQNEAQ. The CDR3 runs 20 residues. The germline V and J ends were trimmed by 5 bases and 2 bases, with 29 bases remaining between them. The CDR3 DNA reads TGTGCCAGCAGCCGTGGGACAGGGCTAGCGGGAGCGAAATCCACAGATACGCAGTATTTT. Residues: CASSRGTGLAGAKSTDTQYF.

This clone was seen once. The chain recombines TRBV5-6 with TRBJ2-3; 8 nucleotides line up with TRBD1. Germline lookup yields CDR1 SGHDT and CDR2 YYEEEE. V lost 4 bases to trimming and J lost 3 bases; unmatched junction nucleotides: 7. The CDR3 loop spans 15 amino acids. The CDR3 bases are TGTGCCAGCAGCGCTCAGGGGGCAGGGACAGATACGCAGTATTTT. It codes for CASSAQGAGTDTQYF.

This chain links TRBV27 with TRBJ2-5; tentative D call: TRBD2 (5 bases). From germline, CDR1 is MNHEY and CDR2 SMNVEV (reference sequence). Trimming cost V 5 bases and J 1 base, with 17 bases left between them. The CDR3 loop spans 16 amino acids. The CDR3 coding sequence is TGTGCCAGCAGTCGACTTTCGGGGATCCCCCAAGAGACCCAGTACTTC. It specifies CASSRLSGIPQETQYF.

The chain combines TRBV7-9 with TRBJ1-1; no firm D call. V shed 5 bases and J shed 2 bases, with 12 bases lying between them. This CDR3 has 14 amino acids. Germline lookup yields CDR1 SEHNR and CDR2 FQNEAQ (reference sequence). The CDR3 DNA is TGTGCCAGCAGCCCCATGGGCAGCAACACTGAAGCTTTCTTT. Encoded protein: CASSPMGSNTEAFF.

Only one count was recorded for this clone. The V call is TRBV13, the J call TRBJ1-1, with D tentatively TRBD1 (5 bases). With 3 bases removed from V and 7 bases from J, the gap between germline ends came to 6 bases. The CDR3 extends over 11 amino acids. The germline gives CDR1 PRHDT, CDR2 FYEKMQ (reference sequence). The CDR3 DNA follows: TGTGCCAGCAGCTTCGGGGGTGAAGCTTTCTTT. As protein: CASSFGGEAFF.

CDR3 sequence: CSAVGGTEAFF. Here the CDR3 DNA reads TGCAGTGCGGTAGGGGGAACTGAAGCTTTCTTT. J is TRBJ1-1 and V is TRBV20-1; the D gene is possibly TRBD1 (6 bases). CDR3 size: 11 residues. Looked up from germline, CDR1 is DFQATT and CDR2 is SNEGSKA (reference sequence). Deletions cut 6 bases from V and 5 bases from J, with 10 bases between.

The table lists this clone with a few counts. The chain links TRBV6-2 or TRBV6-3 to TRBJ1-1, with D uncertain. The V end was cut by 6 bases, the J end by 5 bases, with 13 bases between. The CDR3 totals 13 residues. Germline CDR1 reads MNHEY; CDR2 reads SVGEGT. This chain's CDR3 is CASSPGETTEAFF. Here the CDR3 DNA reads TGTGCCAGCAGCCCCGGGGAAACTACTGAAGCTTTCTTT.